These 14 T cell receptor beta chains were all obtained from the same sample, sequenced in a study of control samples from healthy donors and cancer patients. Clones were sequenced by immunoSEQ multiplex PCR, and TCRdb holds only the in-frame ones, with some missing. The sample includes 150,000 to 200,000 clones, 85% to 90% seen only once; the top ten take 1.4%. Material: blood. Source of these receptors: a woman aged 50 to 65 in good health.

This clone appeared a few times. The rearrangement links TRBV10-3 to TRBJ2-7; D possibly uses TRBD1 or TRBD2 (5 bases each). CDR3 size: 13 residues. The V gene's germline CDR1 is ENHRY and CDR2 SYGVKD. Trimming pared 4 bases from V and 6 bases from J, leaving 13 bases between. The CDR3 spells CAISVQDLGEQYF. The DNA for the CDR3 is TGTGCCATCAGTGTACAGGACTTGGGCGAGCAGTACTTC.

This clone was observed once. The gene calls are TRBV3-1 (or the pseudogene TRBV3-2) and TRBJ1-2; 7 bases are shared with TRBD1. The V gene end was trimmed by 7 bases and the J gene end by 10 bases; junction bases not matched to a gene: 9. The germline gives CDR1 LGHDT, CDR2 YNNKEL (reference sequence). This CDR3 comprises 12 residues. CDR3 region: CASTSGGGYYTF. The CDR3, as DNA: TGTGCCAGCACCTCAGGGGGGGGTTACTACACCTTC.

The chain links TRBV7-9 to TRBJ2-4; 9 bases agree with TRBD2. J gave up 3 bases and V 1 base, and 4 bases lay outside the gene matches. CDR1 is SEHNR, CDR2 FQNEAQ, per germline (reference sequence). There are 16 residues in the CDR3. CDR3 nucleotide sequence: TGTGCCAGCAGCTTAGAGCGGGGGGCGGTCAAAAACATTCAGTACTTC. It is translated as CASSLERGAVKNIQYF.

The chain combines TRBV10-1 with TRBJ1-3, with 7 bases identical to TRBD1. Unmatched junction bases numbered 8, after V lost 7 bases and J lost 5 bases. Germline-derived CDR1 and CDR2 are WNHNN and SYGVQD (reference sequence). This CDR3 is 14 amino acids long. CDR3 region: CASTPTGTRNTIYF. DNA of the CDR3: TGCGCCAGCACCCCGACAGGGACCCGAAACACCATATATTTT.

CDR3 protein: CATSRPGQGAYYGYTF. The CDR3 DNA follows: TGTGCCACCAGCAGACCCGGACAGGGGGCCTACTATGGCTACACCTTC. The J gene is TRBJ1-2, the V gene TRBV15, with 11 bases fitting TRBD1. The length of the CDR3 is 16 residues. CDR1 and CDR2 from the germline V gene are LNHNV and YYDKDF (reference sequence). After removal of 2 bases from V and 3 bases from J, the junction contained 5 bases not matched to a gene.

V gene TRBV5-8 combines with J gene TRBJ1-5; a possible D gene is TRBD1 (6 bases). The CDR3 spans 14 residues. Trimming shortened V by 6 bases and J by 8 bases, and 18 bases separated the two germline ends. The germline V gene encodes CDR1 SGHTS and CDR2 YDEGEE. CDR3 DNA sequence: TGTGCCAGCAATTCGGGACATTCTATAGAGCCCCAGCATTTT. This translates into CASNSGHSIEPQHF. The variable domain in full, with the rest retrieved from reference TRBV5-8 and TRBJ1-5, is EAGVTQSPTHLIKTRGQQATLRCSPISGHTSVYWYQQALGLGLQFLLWYDEGEERNRGNFPPRFSGRQFPNYSSELNVNALELEDSALYLCASNSGHSIEPQHFGDGTRLSIL.

V and J are TRBV27 and TRBJ2-3; 12 bases align to TRBD2. Germline lookup yields CDR1 MNHEY and CDR2 SMNVEV (reference sequence). This CDR3 contains 19 residues. J gave up 0 bases and V 5 bases, and 12 bases lay outside the gene matches. The CDR3 here is CASSRLAGEWGKSTDTQYF. CDR3 nucleotide sequence: TGTGCCAGCAGTCGACTAGCGGGAGAGTGGGGGAAGAGCACAGATACGCAGTATTTT.

The chain has TRBV4-3 and TRBJ2-7; 8 nucleotides align to TRBD1. Germline lookup yields CDR1 LGHNA and CDR2 YSLEER. This CDR3 spans 16 amino acids. V gave up 0 bases and J gave up 4 bases; unmatched junction bases: 8. CDR3 sequence: CASSQDPRQGTYEQYF. CDR3 nucleotide sequence: TGCGCCAGCAGCCAAGATCCAAGACAGGGGACGTACGAGCAGTACTTC.

The rearrangement uses TRBV2 and TRBJ1-3; D remains ambiguous. The germline V gene encodes CDR1 SNHLY and CDR2 FYNNEI. The CDR3 contains 15 residues. Trimming stripped 6 bases from V and 4 bases from J, with 16 bases between. The CDR3 loop is CASSLLPGTGNTIYF. Written as DNA, the CDR3 is TGTGCCAGCAGCTTACTTCCGGGAACCGGAAACACCATATATTTT.

This clone was seen only once. The chain has TRBV24-1 and TRBJ1-6; D ambiguous. Trimming took off 11 bases at V and 6 bases at J, with 19 bases between the two ends. From germline, CDR1 is KGHDR and CDR2 SFDVKD. The CDR3 loop spans 15 amino acids. CDR3 sequence reads: CAIPFHDGANSPLHF. DNA of the CDR3: TGTGCCATCCCCTTCCATGACGGAGCTAATTCACCCCTCCACTTT.

The V call is TRBV6-6, the J call TRBJ1-1; D gene uncertain. This CDR3 has 11 residues. Per germline, CDR1 MNHNY and CDR2 SVGAGI (reference sequence). V dropped 8 bases and J dropped 1 base, with 5 bases sitting between them. The CDR3 bases are TGTGCCAGCGGTGAGAACACTGAAGCTTTCTTT. Its translation: CASGENTEAFF.

The rearrangement links TRBV7-9 to TRBJ1-2, with a tentative D call TRBD1 (5 bases). Deletions cut 5 bases from V and 8 bases from J, with 12 bases between. Germline-derived CDR1 and CDR2 are SEHNR and FQNEAQ (reference sequence). The CDR3 extends over 12 amino acids. The CDR3 sequence is CASSPDKLGYTF. CDR3 in DNA: TGTGCCAGCAGCCCGGACAAGCTAGGCTACACCTTC.

This chain joins TRBV18 and TRBJ2-5; the D gene is possibly TRBD2 (5 bases). The CDR3 runs 15 residues. Germline values: CDR1 KGHSH, CDR2 LQKENI. The V gene lost 1 base and the J gene lost 0 bases, with 9 bases spanning the gap. The CDR3 nucleotides read TGTGCCAGCTCACCACGCTCGGACTACCAAGAGACCCAGTACTTC. Amino acids: CASSPRSDYQETQYF.

This clone was seen only a few times. The J gene is TRBJ1-2, the V gene TRBV2, with D possibly matching TRBD1 (5 bases). Looked up from germline, CDR1 is SNHLY and CDR2 is FYNNEI. This CDR3 has 14 residues. V was pared by 6 bases and J by 4 bases, with 15 bases between. The DNA of the CDR3 is TGTGCCAGCAGACTTAGCAGGGACCTCTATGGCTACACCTTC. Its translation is CASRLSRDLYGYTF.